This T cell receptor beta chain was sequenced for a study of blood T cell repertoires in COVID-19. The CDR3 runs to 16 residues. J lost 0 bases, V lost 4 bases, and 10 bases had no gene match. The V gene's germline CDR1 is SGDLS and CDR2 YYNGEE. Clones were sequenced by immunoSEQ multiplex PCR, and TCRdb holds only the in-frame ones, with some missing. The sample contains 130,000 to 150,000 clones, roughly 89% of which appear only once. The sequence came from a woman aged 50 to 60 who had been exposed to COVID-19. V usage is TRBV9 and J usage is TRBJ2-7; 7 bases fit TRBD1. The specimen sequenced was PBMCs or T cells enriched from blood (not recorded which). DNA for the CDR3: TGTGCCAGCAGCCGGGGACAGCTAGCTCACTCCTACGAGCAGTACTTC. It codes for CASSRGQLAHSYEQYF.